This TCR beta chain originates from a study of control samples from healthy donors and cancer patients. This clone was picked up a small number of times. Sequencing used immunoSEQ multiplex PCR; TCRdb keeps in-frame clones, though not all of them. The profile shows 40,000 to 45,000 clones, around 70% of them singletons. Sequences were obtained from formalin-fixed, paraffin-embedded tissue. The clonotype comes from a male donor with melanoma.

DNA of the CDR3: TGTGCCAGTAGTACCCAGAGGGGCGAGACCCAGTACTTC. Encoded protein: CASSTQRGETQYF. V usage is TRBV19 and J usage is TRBJ2-5; TRBD1 or TRBD2 may be the D gene (5 bases each). Trimming left V 4 bases short and J 5 bases short, with 11 bases between. CDR3 length: 13 residues. Germline CDR1 and CDR2: LNHDA and SQIVND (reference sequence).